The 8 T cell receptor beta chains listed next were all sequenced from one sample in a study of T cells in Graves' hyperthyroidism and ophthalmopathy (dated by TCRdb to the late 2010s). Receptor amplification or capture employed multiplex PCR. Instrument used: Illumina HiSeq 2000. The TCR beta CDR3 regions were amplified from RNA transcripts. For the first round of RT-PCR on the TCR CDR3, the HTBI primer set was used together with the Qiagen OneStep RT-PCR kit. TCRdb ran its own pipeline on the public reads, namely fastp trimming at Q25 and MiXCR clone calling, and kept in-frame beta chains. A single entry per CDR3 protein holds the most common genes and DNA from its merged rows. The table for this sample lists roughly 500,000 distinct CDR3 sequences; about half of them were counted only once. About 20% of the sample is taken by the ten largest. The sequenced sample was peripheral blood or thyroid tissue (not recorded which). All receptors derive from an adult woman with Graves' disease, either hyperthyroidism or ophthalmopathy (not recorded which).

The chain carries TRBV20-1 and TRBJ1-5, with D perhaps matching TRBD1 (6 bases). The length of the CDR3 is 16 residues. The germline V gene has CDR1 DFQATT and CDR2 SNEGSKA (reference sequence). Trimming left V 2 bases short and J 5 bases short, with 19 bases between. The CDR3 loop reads CSARNTGWRMDQPQHF. The CDR3 DNA follows: TGCAGTGCTAGAAATACAGGGTGGAGGATGGATCAGCCCCAGCATTTT.

In its sample, this clonotype was seen many times. This chain uses TRBV7-2 with TRBJ2-5, with D perhaps TRBD2 (5 bases). V lost 6 bases and J 4 bases, leaving 12 bases between the germline ends. CDR1 is SGHTA, CDR2 FQGNSA, per germline. The CDR3 sequence is 13 residues long. The CDR3 region is CASSSLASETQYF. The CDR3 DNA is TGTGCCAGCAGTTCGCTAGCTTCAGAGACCCAGTACTTC.

The chain is built from TRBV24-1 and TRBJ2-7; 7 nucleotides align to TRBD2. V was pared by 4 bases and J by 0 bases, with 2 bases of the junction left unmatched. From germline, CDR1 is KGHDR and CDR2 SFDVKD. This CDR3 region has 14 residues. The CDR3: CATSEASGSYEQYF. In DNA form, the CDR3 reads TGTGCCACCAGTGAGGCTAGCGGCTCCTACGAGCAGTACTTC.

Only a few counts were recorded for this clonotype. V is TRBV24-1 and J is TRBJ2-5; tentative D call: TRBD1 (5 bases). The V gene lost 5 bases and the J gene lost 0 bases, with 9 bases spanning the gap. CDR1 is KGHDR, CDR2 SFDVKD, per germline. The CDR3 runs to 14 residues. In DNA form, the CDR3 reads TGTGCCACCAGTGGGACAACCCACCAAGAGACCCAGTACTTC. Amino acid sequence: CATSGTTHQETQYF.

The rearrangement joins TRBV6-1 to TRBJ1-4; D perhaps matches TRBD1 (5 bases). V lost 3 bases, J lost 3 bases, and 17 bases lay in between. The germline gives CDR1 MNHNS, CDR2 SASEGT. This CDR3 region has 17 residues. CDR3 sequence (DNA): TGTGCCAGCAGTGAGTCGGTAGGGACCTCGGCTAATGAAAAACTGTTTTTT. Protein sequence: CASSESVGTSANEKLFF.

This clonotype was recorded at least ten times. The rearrangement links TRBV7-6 to TRBJ1-6, with D uncertain. The CDR3 length is 13 residues. The V and J ends lost 4 bases and 10 bases respectively, with 11 bases between them. Germline V gene data show CDR1 as SGHVS and CDR2 as FNYEAQ. The CDR3 DNA reads as TGTGCCAGCAGCTCTTATCCGGGGTCACCCCTCCACTTT. Translated: CASSSYPGSPLHF.

The chain couples TRBV5-1 to TRBJ2-1, with D possibly being TRBD1 (5 bases). CDR3 length: 12 amino acids. Trimming left V 4 bases short and J 6 bases short, with 8 bases between. Germline values: CDR1 SGHRS, CDR2 YFSETQ. The CDR3 sequence: CASSVQGNEQFF. The DNA for the CDR3 is TGCGCCAGCAGCGTGCAGGGCAATGAGCAGTTCTTC.

Comments on this clonotype: This may come from a read error, since a much larger clone is one base off. This chain joins TRBV7-2 and TRBJ2-7, with 9 bases lining up with TRBD1. The CDR3 is 16 residues long. Germline-derived CDR1 and CDR2 are SGHTA and FQGNSA. The CDR3 is CASSPPPGQGTYEQYF. CDR3 sequence (DNA): TGCGCCAGCAGCCCCCCCCCGGGACAGGGAACCTACGAGCAGTACTTC.